Detailed here is one T cell receptor (beta chain). Study processing details: By means of reference gene primer amplification, nucleated cell counts were estimated. Using immunoSEQ multiplex PCR, the repertoire was profiled, and TCRdb retains in-frame clones only, with some absent. V and J calls and clone size are given by that table; D and trimming were obtained from the DNA. The data contain roughly 180,000 clones, roughly 78% of them singletons. This specimen comes from a study of blood T cell repertoires in COVID-19. Overall study: From the United States, Italy and Spain came samples of acute and convalescent COVID-19. PBMCs, B-cell-depleted T cells, or T cells provided the cDNA or gDNA that made up the material.

Enrolled during active infection, Seattle patients were then followed longitudinally. Per the germline V gene, CDR1 is SGHDT and CDR2 is YYEEEE. Trimming removed 1 base from V and 6 bases from J, with 11 bases in between. The CDR3 is 14 amino acids. The J gene is TRBJ1-5, the V gene TRBV5-6; D remains ambiguous. Sequencing was carried out using peripheral blood. This sequence originates from a woman aged 55-70 years with COVID-19, enrolled during active disease. DNA of the CDR3: TGTGCCAGCAGCTTGAAGCCTCTAGGTCAGCCCCAGCATTTT. It yields the protein CASSLKPLGQPQHF. Supplemented by reference TRBV5-6 and TRBJ1-5, the full variable domain reads DAGVTQSPTHLIKTRGQQVTLRCSPKSGHDTVSWYQQALGQGPQFIFQYYEEEERQRGNFPDRFSGHQFPNYSSELNVNALLLGDSALYLCASSLKPLGQPQHFGDGTRLSIL.